This T cell receptor beta chain was obtained from a study of blood T cell repertoires in COVID-19. Across the study: Acute-phase and convalescent COVID-19 samples originated in the United States, Italy and Spain.

In terms of age and location, participants ranged from about 18 to 95 years and lived in approximately 26 US areas. This CDR3 is built from 16 residues. Germline lookup yields CDR1 SGHRS and CDR2 YFSETQ. The V end was cut by 1 base, the J end by 2 bases, with 12 bases between. The table came from immunoSEQ multiplex PCR; TCRdb's copy has only in-frame clones and leaves some out. This sample carries some 270,000 clones, over 80% of them seen once, and the ten largest clones take over 4%. The TCR sequence derives from a woman in her thirties with acute COVID-19. The source material was PBMCs or T cells enriched from blood (not recorded which). The chain carries TRBV5-1 and TRBJ2-2; no clear D. The CDR3 protein is CASSLSAETNTGELFF. The CDR3 coding sequence is TGCGCCAGCAGCTTGTCGGCAGAGACAAACACCGGGGAGCTGTTTTTT.